Here is one T cell receptor (beta chain) with its context. Its cognate antigen is unknown. MiXCR, applied by TCRdb to the reads, yields one record per CDR3 protein. The table includes approximately 9,300 distinct CDR3 sequences, about 18% detected once. The data are from a study of liver allograft versus peripheral blood T cells. Study-level background: The authors compared T cell receptor repertoires in transplanted livers with recipients' peripheral blood repertoires.

This CDR3 spans 18 amino acids. V lost 0 bases, J lost 0 bases, and 7 bases stayed unmatched. CDR1 SGDLS and CDR2 YYNGEE come from the germline V gene. Findings and caveats of the study: Intragraft T cell receptor repertoires of liver allografts were reported to differ from peripheral blood repertoires.

The sequence was collected from a human patient who had a liver transplant. Part of the T cell pool may stem from the graft donor. The chain carries TRBV9 and TRBJ2-3; 10 nucleotides align to TRBD2. The DNA of the CDR3 is TGTGCCAGCAGCGTAGGGGGTAGCGGGGGGCTTAGCACAGATACGCAGTATTTT. Residues: CASSVGGSGGLSTDTQYF.